The 7 T cell receptor beta chains listed next were all sequenced from one sample in a study of blood T cell repertoires in COVID-19. The data were produced by immunoSEQ multiplex PCR, yet TCRdb's version contains in-frame clones alone and is incomplete. This repertoire shows 95,000 to 150,000 clones, around 87% found once; its top ten account for 25% to 35%. The specimen was peripheral blood. All receptors derive from a woman between 65 and 79 years old with acute or convalescent COVID-19.

V gene TRBV6-2 or TRBV6-3 combines with J gene TRBJ2-7; D might be TRBD1 (6 bases). V lost 5 bases and J lost 5, with 16 bases in between. The CDR3 length is 14 residues. In germline, CDR1 is MNHEY, CDR2 SVGEGT. The DNA for the CDR3 is TGTGCCAGCAGTGCGGACAGCCCACCGGACGAGCAGTACTTC. Its translation: CASSADSPPDEQYF.

The chain employs TRBV5-4 and TRBJ2-1; unclear D gene. The CDR3 totals 11 residues. The germline gives CDR1 SGHNT, CDR2 YYREEE (reference sequence). Trimming left V 2 bases short and J 10 bases short, with 7 bases between. This CDR3 is CASSFRSEQFF. The DNA of the CDR3 is TGTGCCAGCAGCTTCCGTTCCGAGCAGTTCTTC.

The J gene is TRBJ1-4, the V gene TRBV6-6; possible D gene TRBD1, 5 bases. This CDR3 spans 14 amino acids. Trimming stripped 5 bases from V and 0 bases from J, with 7 bases between. Per germline, CDR1 MNHNY and CDR2 SVGAGI (reference sequence). The CDR3 sequence: CASSRDSTNEKLFF. In nucleotides, the CDR3 is TGTGCCAGCAGTAGGGACTCAACTAATGAAAAACTGTTTTTT.

The chain joins TRBV30 to TRBJ1-3; D uncertain. The length of the CDR3 is 14 residues. Germline V gene lookup returns CDR1 GTSNPN and CDR2 SVGIG (reference sequence). The V end was cut by 1 base, the J end by 0 bases, with 7 bases between. As DNA, the CDR3 is TGTGCCTGGAGTGCAGACACCTCTGGAAACACCATATATTTT. It codes for CAWSADTSGNTIYF.

V gene TRBV9 combines with J gene TRBJ2-7; D is ambiguous. V was cut by 3 bases and J by 0 bases, with 4 bases left in between. Germline V CDR1 and CDR2: SGDLS, YYNGEE. This CDR3 comprises 12 residues. CDR3 region: CASSGNSYEQYF. CDR3 nucleotide sequence: TGTGCCAGCAGCGGTAACTCCTACGAGCAGTACTTC.

This chain connects TRBV7-3 to TRBJ2-7; possible D gene TRBD2, 5 bases. Germline V gene lookup returns CDR1 SGHTA and CDR2 FQGTGA. The V and J ends lost 2 bases and 4 bases respectively, with 6 bases between them. The CDR3 loop spans 12 amino acids. CDR3 sequence (DNA): TGTGCCAGCAGCTTATCGGGGTACGAGCAGTACTTC. Its translation is CASSLSGYEQYF.

The table lists this clone with a few counts. The CDR3 DNA reads as TGTGCCAGCACTCAGACAGGGGGCATCGATGGCTACACCTTC. It codes for CASTQTGGIDGYTF. V and J are TRBV27 and TRBJ1-2, with 10 nucleotides matching TRBD1. The germline V gene has CDR1 MNHEY and CDR2 SMNVEV (reference sequence). This CDR3 is 14 amino acids long. V trimming: 7 bases; J trimming: 6 bases; junction bases outside the gene matches: 8.